The 19 T cell receptor beta chains below all came from one sample that was sequenced in a study of blood T cell repertoires in COVID-19. Measured with immunoSEQ multiplex PCR; TCRdb has only the in-frame clones, and not every one. The repertoire holds roughly 250,000 clones, 83% seen once, with about 3.6% in the top ten. The sequenced sample consisted of PBMCs or T cells enriched from blood (not recorded which). Receptors were obtained from a woman in her 40s who had been exposed to COVID-19.

The chain employs TRBV4-2 and TRBJ2-3, with D hard to call. The CDR3 sequence is 14 residues long. Germline V gives CDR1 LGHNA, CDR2 YNFKEQ. The V end lost 5 bases, the J end lost 1 base, and 10 bases lay between the germline ends. CDR3 nucleotides: TGTGCCAGCAGCTCTCGTTTAGGCACAGATACGCAGTATTTT. It yields the protein CASSSRLGTDTQYF.

This clone showed up just once. The chain joins TRBV10-3 to TRBJ1-6; the match to TRBD1 covers 8 bases. With 2 bases clipped from V and 8 bases from J, the junction kept 8 bases outside the gene matches. CDR1 is ENHRY and CDR2 is SYGVKD in the germline V gene. This CDR3 is 16 amino acids long. As DNA, the CDR3 is TGTGCCATCAGTGAGAGGCCCGGGACAGGTCATTCACCCCTCCACTTT. Amino acid sequence: CAISERPGTGHSPLHF.

The chain carries TRBV6-5 and TRBJ2-7, with D perhaps matching TRBD2 (6 bases). CDR1 MNHEY and CDR2 SVGAGI come from the germline V gene. The V end lost 6 bases, the J end lost 3 bases, and 18 bases lay between the germline ends. The CDR3 is made up of 15 amino acids. CDR3 loop: CASRRTGTEGYEQYF. CDR3 nucleotide sequence: TGTGCCAGCAGGAGAACCGGGACGGAGGGCTACGAGCAGTACTTC.

The CDR3: CASRSPGQGYASQHF. Here the CDR3 DNA reads TGTGCCAGCCGTTCCCCGGGACAGGGTTATGCGTCCCAGCATTTT. This chain links TRBV6-5 with TRBJ1-5; 9 bases agree with TRBD1. The V gene end was trimmed by 8 bases and the J gene end by 11 bases; junction bases not matched to a gene: 16. Per germline, CDR1 MNHEY and CDR2 SVGAGI. This CDR3 comprises 15 residues.

This rearrangement joins TRBV7-2 to TRBJ1-2; D unclear. Germline V gives CDR1 SGHTA, CDR2 FQGNSA. The ends were cut back, 2 bases at V and 2 bases at J, with 15 bases in the middle. This CDR3 is built from 16 residues. CDR3 DNA sequence: TGTGCCAGCAGCTTATTTGGGCAGTCCTTGAACTATGGCTACACCTTC. Amino acid sequence: CASSLFGQSLNYGYTF.

The chain employs TRBV5-4 and TRBJ1-2; TRBD1 matches at 12 bases. The junction had 8 bases not matched to a gene; V was cut back by 4 bases and J by 1 base. The CDR3 loop spans 17 amino acids. CDR1 SGHNT and CDR2 YYREEE come from the germline V gene (reference sequence). This chain's CDR3 is CASSPGDRGRYNYGYTF. The CDR3 DNA is TGTGCCAGCAGCCCGGGGGACAGGGGGCGATATAACTATGGCTACACCTTC.

This chain joins TRBV5-4 and TRBJ1-1, with D possibly TRBD1 on 6 matching bases. The CDR3 consists of 15 residues. Germline CDR1 and CDR2: SGHNT and YYREEE (reference sequence). Trimming took off 0 bases at V and 10 bases at J, with 19 bases between the two ends. CDR3 residues: CASSLGGGGAIAAFF. The CDR3 DNA is TGTGCCAGCAGCTTGGGGGGCGGGGGCGCGATCGCAGCTTTCTTT.

The CDR3 reads CASSYGQDSPLHF. The CDR3 DNA sequence: TGTGCCAGCAGCTACGGACAAGATTCACCCCTCCACTTT. The J gene is TRBJ1-6, the V gene TRBV7-9, with TRBD1 as a possible D gene (5 bases). Germline CDR1 SEHNR, CDR2 FQNEAQ (reference sequence). The CDR3 sequence is 13 residues long. The germline V and J ends were trimmed by 4 bases and 8 bases, with 9 bases remaining between them.

Ten or more counts support this clone. The chain carries TRBV12-3 or TRBV12-4 and TRBJ1-1, with 9 bases fitting TRBD1. J gave up 11 bases and V 6 bases, and 7 bases lay outside the gene matches. The CDR3 spans 12 residues. CDR3 nucleotides: TGTGCCAGCAGCAGGGACAGGGAGGACGCTTTCTTT. Translation gives CASSRDREDAFF.

The chain uses TRBV6-6 and TRBJ2-1; maybe TRBD1 (7 bases). The ends were cut back, 2 bases at V and 3 bases at J, with 14 bases in the middle. CDR3 length equals 16 residues. Per germline, CDR1 MNHNY and CDR2 SVGAGI (reference sequence). This chain's CDR3 is CASSYTPQGGYNEQFF. CDR3 coding DNA: TGTGCCAGCAGTTACACCCCCCAGGGGGGCTACAATGAGCAGTTCTTC.

This clone was detected a few times. The rearrangement joins TRBV6-5 to TRBJ1-2, with 11 bases matching TRBD1. The trim removed 11 bases at V and 3 bases at J, leaving 8 bases unmatched. Germline values: CDR1 MNHEY, CDR2 SVGAGI. The CDR3 sequence is 14 residues long. The chain's CDR3 is CASRWDRGDYGYTF. CDR3 sequence (DNA): TGTGCCTCCAGGTGGGACAGGGGGGACTATGGCTACACCTTC.

This chain links TRBV9 with TRBJ2-5; a possible D gene is TRBD2 (5 bases). Trimming removed 3 bases from V and 5 bases from J, with 14 bases in between. The CDR3 length is 14 residues. From germline, CDR1 is SGDLS and CDR2 YYNGEE. DNA of the CDR3: TGTGCCAGCAGCGGAAACGGGGTAATTGAGACCCAGTACTTC. Its protein product is CASSGNGVIETQYF.

The rearrangement uses TRBV27 and TRBJ2-3, with TRBD2 matching over 8 bases. Losses at the gene ends were 7 bases for V and 6 bases for J; bases not matched to a gene: 9. The CDR3 contains 14 residues. Germline CDR1 reads MNHEY; CDR2 reads SMNVEV (reference sequence). The CDR3 DNA reads TGTGCCAGCACCGGACTAGCAGCCTGGGATACGCAGTATTTT. Protein: CASTGLAAWDTQYF.

V usage is TRBV27 and J usage is TRBJ2-3, with 8 bases identical to TRBD2. From germline, CDR1 is MNHEY and CDR2 SMNVEV (reference sequence). The CDR3 has 13 residues. With 11 bases clipped from V and 2 bases from J, the junction kept 6 bases outside the gene matches. In DNA form, the CDR3 reads TGTGCCCCCGGGACTAGACTCACAGATACGCAGTATTTT. It encodes CAPGTRLTDTQYF.

This sequence joins TRBV28 and TRBJ1-1; no definite D call. The V and J ends lost 1 base and 4 bases respectively, with 10 bases between them. Germline lookup yields CDR1 MDHEN and CDR2 SYDVKM. The CDR3 covers 14 residues. Here the CDR3 reads CASSLSGLPTEAFF. Written as DNA, the CDR3 is TGTGCCAGCAGTTTATCCGGGTTGCCCACTGAAGCTTTCTTT.

This clone was counted a single time. CDR3: CASGGRGYGYTF. Written as DNA, the CDR3 is TGTGCCAGCGGGGGCAGGGGCTATGGCTACACCTTC. The V gene is TRBV27, the J gene TRBJ1-2, with a tentative D call TRBD1 (6 bases). This CDR3 contains 12 residues. The V end lost 8 bases, the J end lost 4 bases, and 11 bases lay between the germline ends. Germline V gene lookup returns CDR1 MNHEY and CDR2 SMNVEV (reference sequence).

The chain combines TRBV19 with TRBJ2-7, with TRBD2 identical over 12 bases. There are 16 residues in the CDR3. The V gene end was trimmed by 4 bases and the J gene end by 4 bases; junction bases not matched to a gene: 8. The germline CDR1 and CDR2 sequences are LNHDA and SQIVND (reference sequence). The CDR3 coding sequence is TGTGCCAGTAGTAAAGCCGGGACTAGCGGGCGGTACGAGCAGTACTTC. Its translation is CASSKAGTSGRYEQYF.

The chain joins TRBV28 to TRBJ2-3; D remains ambiguous. The CDR3 contains 13 residues. With 2 bases removed from V and 4 bases from J, the gap between germline ends came to 7 bases. Germline V gives CDR1 MDHEN, CDR2 SYDVKM. For the CDR3, the DNA is TGTGCCAGCAGTTTACGCACACCAGATACGCAGTATTTT. Its translation: CASSLRTPDTQYF. Together with reference TRBV28 and TRBJ2-3, the CDR3 gives the full variable domain: DVKVTQSSRYLVKRTGEKVFLECVQDMDHENMFWYRQDPGLGLRLIYFSYDVKMKEKGDIPEGYSVSREKKERFSLILESASTNQTSMYLCASSLRTPDTQYFGPGTRLTVL.

This clone was counted a single time. V gene TRBV3-1 (or the pseudogene TRBV3-2) combines with J gene TRBJ1-5; D gene ambiguous. The V gene lost 0 bases and the J gene lost 6 bases, with 3 bases spanning the gap. CDR1 is LGHDT, CDR2 YNNKEL, per germline (reference sequence). The CDR3 sequence is 12 residues long. CDR3 nucleotide sequence: TGTGCCAGCAGCCAAGAGGCTCAGCCCCAGCATTTT. It codes for CASSQEAQPQHF.